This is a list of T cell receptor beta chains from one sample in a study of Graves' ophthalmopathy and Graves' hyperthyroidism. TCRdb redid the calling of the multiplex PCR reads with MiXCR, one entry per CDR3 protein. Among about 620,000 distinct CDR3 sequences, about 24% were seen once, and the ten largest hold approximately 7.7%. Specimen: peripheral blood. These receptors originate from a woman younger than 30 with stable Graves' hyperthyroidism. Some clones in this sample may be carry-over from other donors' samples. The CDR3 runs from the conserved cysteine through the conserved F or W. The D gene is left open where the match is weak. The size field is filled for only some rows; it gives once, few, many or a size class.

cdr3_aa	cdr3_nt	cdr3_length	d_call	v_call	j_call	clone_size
CASRPISPPSSYEQYF	TGTGCCAGCAGACCTATCTCCCCCCCGAGCTCCTACGAGCAGTACTTC	16	NA	TRBV28	TRBJ2-7	many
CASSFYSESDTEAFF	TGTGCCAGCAGTTTTTATTCCGAATCGGACACTGAAGCTTTCTTT	15	NA	TRBV28	TRBJ1-1	NA
CATLNGQGRTEAFF	TGTGCCACCTTAAACGGACAGGGGAGGACTGAAGCTTTCTTT	14	TRBD1	TRBV10-3	TRBJ1-1	many
CASGPHVESYGYTF	TGTGCCAGCGGACCACATGTAGAGTCCTATGGCTACACCTTC	14	NA	TRBV6-1	TRBJ1-2	many
CASSLAGEGTQYF	TGTGCCAGCAGCTTAGCGGGGGAGGGGACCCAGTACTTC	13	TRBD2	TRBV7-3	TRBJ2-5	NA
CASSPRERVVHTGELFF	TGTGCCAGCAGCCCAAGAGAGCGGGTCGTCCACACCGGGGAGCTGTTTTTT	17	NA	TRBV6-2/TRBV6-3	TRBJ2-2	many
CASSLAALRNYQPQHF	TGTGCCAGCAGCTTGGCCGCGTTGAGGAACTATCAGCCCCAGCATTTT	16	NA	TRBV5-8	TRBJ1-5	many
CASRTGQVNTEAFF	TGTGCCAGCAGGACCGGACAGGTGAACACTGAAGCTTTCTTT	14	TRBD1	TRBV6-1	TRBJ1-1	few
CASSVSGFAEAFF	TGTGCCAGCAGTGTTTCAGGGTTCGCTGAAGCTTTCTTT	13	NA	TRBV6-1	TRBJ1-1	many
CASSSSGTPDEQYF	TGCGCCAGCAGCTCTTCCGGGACCCCCGACGAGCAGTACTTC	14	NA	TRBV5-1	TRBJ2-7	NA